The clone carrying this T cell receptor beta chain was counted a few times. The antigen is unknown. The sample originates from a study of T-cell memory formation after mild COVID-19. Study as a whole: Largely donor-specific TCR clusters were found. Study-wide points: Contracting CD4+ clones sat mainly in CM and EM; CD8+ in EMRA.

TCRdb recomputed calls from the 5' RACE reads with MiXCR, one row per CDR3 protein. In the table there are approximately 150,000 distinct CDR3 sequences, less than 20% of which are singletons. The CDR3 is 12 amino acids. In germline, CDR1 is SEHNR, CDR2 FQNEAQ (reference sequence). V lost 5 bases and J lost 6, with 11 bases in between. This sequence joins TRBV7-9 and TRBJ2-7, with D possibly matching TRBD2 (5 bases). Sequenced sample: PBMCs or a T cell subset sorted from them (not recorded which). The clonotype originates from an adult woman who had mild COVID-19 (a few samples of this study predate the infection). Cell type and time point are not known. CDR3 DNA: TGTGCCAGCAGCCCGGACGGAGGCGAGCAGTACTTC. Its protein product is CASSPDGGEQYF. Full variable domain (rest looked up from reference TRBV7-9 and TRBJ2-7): DTGVSQNPRHKITKRGQNVTFRCDPISEHNRLYWYRQTLGQGPEFLTYFQNEAQLEKSRLLSDRFSAERPKGSFSTLEIQRTEQGDSAMYLCASSPDGGEQYFGPGTRLTVT.